This section outlines one T cell receptor (beta chain) sequence together with its context. As yet, its antigen is unknown. Germline V gene lookup returns CDR1 SGHTA and CDR2 FQGNSA. The CDR3 has 16 residues. V dropped 0 bases and J dropped 5 bases, with 11 bases sitting between them. Data came from immunoSEQ multiplex PCR; TCRdb stores just in-frame clones and leaves some out. The table has 150,000 to 200,000 clones, around 81% seen once. Separate from the 666-subject first cohort, the 120-subject validation cohort was the one that the donors belonged to. The entry originates in a study of cytomegalovirus exposure and HLA in healthy donors. General study points: There were 150 or so TCR beta chains listed as cytomegalovirus-associated. Both high specificity and high sensitivity reportedly marked the classifier's diagnosis of cytomegalovirus status. The TCR clusters that emerged in the first cohort tended, a later analysis found, to co-occur in the approximately 110 validation repertoires.

The source of this sequence is a young man in good health and CMV-seropositive. J is TRBJ1-6 and V is TRBV7-2; TRBD1 might be the D (5 bases). Sequenced sample: PBMCs. For the CDR3, the DNA is TGTGCCAGCAGCTTAGCGGGGGGGGGACATAATTCACCCCTCCACTTT. Amino acid sequence: CASSLAGGGHNSPLHF.